The 15 T cell receptor beta chains given below trace back to one sample, sequenced in a study of CD8+ T cells in alopecia areata (dated by TCRdb to between 2018 and 2020). Libraries came from the immunoSEQ multiplex PCR assay. RNA was extracted from all samples and reverse transcribed into cDNA, which served as template for TCR sequencing. TCRdb provides this immuneACCESS table in a form limited to in-frame rearrangements. Some clones are lacking; in checked studies, under half of them reflect an unresolved V gene, and why the rest are absent is not known. The sample data list nearly 95,000 clones, and about three quarters of these were observed just once. 15% to 20% of the sample comes from the top ten. The sample's treatment or condition, from its label and the paper: oral pan-JAK inhibitor, 5-10 mg twice daily. This specimen was CD8+ T cells sorted from blood, taken around week 44, from a patient treated with tofacitinib. The receptor set was obtained from a human donor with alopecia areata.

This clone has only a few counts. The V and J genes are TRBV20-1 and TRBJ1-1; D is uncertain. V lost 0 bases and J 6 bases, leaving 5 bases between the germline ends. Germline V gene data show CDR1 as DFQATT and CDR2 as SNEGSKA (reference sequence). There are 11 residues in the CDR3. CDR3 sequence reads: CSARDSPEAFF. The CDR3 DNA reads TGCAGTGCTAGAGACTCCCCTGAAGCTTTCTTT.

This chain joins TRBV5-6 and TRBJ2-1; TRBD1 aligns across 7 bases. The V gene end was trimmed by 4 bases and the J gene end by 3 bases; junction bases not matched to a gene: 13. The CDR3 is made up of 17 amino acids. The germline CDR1 and CDR2 sequences are SGHDT and YYEEEE. In DNA, the CDR3 is TGTGCCAGCAGCCCGGATATAAGGGACAGTGGCTACAATGAGCAGTTCTTC. Encoded protein: CASSPDIRDSGYNEQFF.

This clone was picked up a small number of times. This chain uses TRBV11-2 with TRBJ2-1; no clear D. V lost 3 bases and J lost 8, with 5 bases in between. Germline loops: CDR1 SGHAT, CDR2 FQNNGV. The CDR3 runs to 11 residues. CDR3 sequence (DNA): TGTGCCAGCAGCTTGGGCTATGAGCAGTTCTTC. Translated, it gives CASSLGYEQFF.

The chain couples TRBV6-6 to TRBJ2-6, with D unclear. Germline V CDR1 and CDR2: MNHNY, SVGAGI (reference sequence). Trimming removed 10 bases from V and 2 bases from J, with 12 bases in between. The CDR3 extends over 14 amino acids. CDR3: CAILERAGANVLTF. For the CDR3, the DNA is TGTGCCATATTAGAAAGGGCTGGGGCCAACGTCCTGACTTTC.

The CDR3 spells CASSLWTGAQETQYF. The CDR3 DNA reads as TGCGCCAGCAGCTTATGGACAGGGGCTCAGGAGACCCAGTACTTC. The V call is TRBV5-1, the J call TRBJ2-5; 9 nucleotides match TRBD1. The J segment lost 5 bases and the V segment lost 2 bases, leaving 7 bases of the junction unmatched. This CDR3 comprises 15 residues. From germline, CDR1 is SGHRS and CDR2 YFSETQ.

V and J are TRBV6-1 and TRBJ1-2; TRBD1 matches at 7 bases. There are 14 residues in the CDR3. V lost 6 bases and J lost 5; bases outside the gene matches: 9. From germline, CDR1 is MNHNS and CDR2 SASEGT. The CDR3 reads CASSKETGRYGYTF. The CDR3, as DNA: TGTGCCAGCAGCAAGGAGACAGGGAGGTATGGCTACACCTTC.

The V and J genes are TRBV29-1 and TRBJ1-2, with D unresolved. Trimming pared 2 bases from V and 6 bases from J, leaving 13 bases between. Germline V gives CDR1 SQVTM, CDR2 ANQGSEA. CDR3 length: 13 amino acids. The CDR3 sequence is CSVESWSADGYTF. CDR3 bases: TGCAGCGTTGAATCATGGTCCGCAGATGGCTACACCTTC.

Here the CDR3 DNA reads TGCGCCAGCAGTGAGGAGGGGTTGGCTTTCTTT. Translation: CASSEEGLAFF. The J gene is TRBJ1-1, the V gene TRBV10-1; tentatively, D is TRBD1 (5 bases). In germline, CDR1 is WNHNN, CDR2 SYGVQD (reference sequence). CDR3 length equals 11 residues. Trimming left V 2 bases short and J 11 bases short, with 9 bases between.

The chain recombines TRBV30 with TRBJ1-2; maybe TRBD1 (6 bases). Germline V CDR1 and CDR2: GTSNPN, SVGIG (reference sequence). The CDR3 has 12 residues. V shed 6 bases and J shed 7 bases, with 15 bases lying between them. For the CDR3, the DNA is TGTGCCTGTCTCGGACAGAGGGGTGGCTACACCTTC. Protein product: CACLGQRGGYTF.

This clone was observed a few times. The V and J genes are TRBV29-1 and TRBJ2-6; D uncertain. The CDR3 totals 15 residues. Germline V gene data show CDR1 as SQVTM and CDR2 as ANQGSEA. Trimming took 0 bases from V and 2 from J, leaving 8 bases between them. CDR3 nucleotide sequence: TGCAGCGTTGAAGATCCAGGAACTGGGGCCAACGTCCTGACTTTC. Translated, it gives CSVEDPGTGANVLTF.

This clone occurred a few times. The chain joins TRBV29-1 to TRBJ2-3; maybe TRBD2 (6 bases). Germline loops: CDR1 SQVTM, CDR2 ANQGSEA. Trimming took off 4 bases at V and 4 bases at J, with 15 bases between the two ends. There are 14 residues in the CDR3. The CDR3 loop reads CSVGNRSGPDTQYF. The CDR3 region has the DNA TGCAGCGTTGGGAACAGGAGCGGGCCAGATACGCAGTATTTT.

This sequence joins TRBV30 and TRBJ1-2; D is undetermined. V was trimmed by 5 bases and J by 10 bases, leaving 17 bases between them. Germline CDR1 and CDR2: GTSNPN and SVGIG (reference sequence). The CDR3 is 12 amino acids. The CDR3 region has the DNA TGTGCCTGGCGAACGCTGGATCTCTTCTACACCTTC. Translation gives CAWRTLDLFYTF.

The chain links TRBV15 to TRBJ1-5, with TRBD1 as a possible D gene (5 bases). CDR1 is LNHNV and CDR2 is YYDKDF in the germline V gene (reference sequence). CDR3 size: 15 residues. Trimming took 1 base from V and 5 from J, leaving 12 bases between them. The CDR3 loop is CATSRGREGDQPQHF. CDR3 sequence (DNA): TGTGCCACCAGCAGAGGCAGGGAGGGCGATCAGCCCCAGCATTTT.

The chain recombines TRBV29-1 with TRBJ2-7, with 10 nucleotides matching TRBD1. Germline values: CDR1 SQVTM, CDR2 ANQGSEA. After removal of 6 bases from V and 5 bases from J, the junction contained 4 bases not matched to a gene. The CDR3 contains 12 residues. The CDR3 DNA follows: TGCAGCGTGGCCGGGACAGGGGACGAGCAGTACTTC. Protein product: CSVAGTGDEQYF.

This clone has a handful of counts. The chain recombines TRBV29-1 with TRBJ2-6; either TRBD1 or TRBD2 may fit D (5 bases each). The germline V gene has CDR1 SQVTM and CDR2 ANQGSEA. The CDR3 extends over 15 amino acids. Trimming stripped 1 base from V and 2 bases from J, with 9 bases between. CDR3 region: CSVEAGGTGANVLTF. CDR3 in DNA: TGCAGCGTTGAAGCTGGGGGTACTGGGGCCAACGTCCTGACTTTC.